This T cell receptor (beta chain) was recovered during a study of blood T cell repertoires in COVID-19. Sequencing used immunoSEQ multiplex PCR; TCRdb keeps in-frame clones, though not all of them. The sample lists about 33,000 clones, 75% to 90% seen once, with roughly 25% in the top ten. Germline V gives CDR1 SGHRS, CDR2 YFSETQ. The CDR3 length is 15 residues. V was clipped by 0 bases and J by 0 bases, with 10 bases between them. The receptor's source is a woman aged 80 or older with active or convalescent COVID-19. Sequences were obtained from peripheral blood. The V and J genes are TRBV5-1 and TRBJ2-7; D is uncertain. For the CDR3, the DNA is TGCGCCAGCAGCTTGGTACTTTCTAGCTCCTACGAGCAGTACTTC. Translation gives CASSLVLSSSYEQYF.